Listed below are T cell receptor beta chains from one sample, sequenced in a study of CD8+CD57+ T cells in acquired aplastic anemia. MiXCR was run by TCRdb on the reads, yielding one entry per CDR3 protein. The table records around 120,000 distinct CDR3 sequences, nearly 40% of them present only once. The sequencing input was sorted CD4+, CD8+, or CD8+CD57+ T cells (not recorded which) from PBMCs. The receptors come from a human donor with aplastic anemia. The CDR3 runs from the conserved cysteine through the conserved F or W. The D gene is left open where the match is weak. Some rows have no size entry. The others give once, few or many, or a class for an expanded clone.

clone size: -; V gene: TRBV10-1; D gene: -; CDR3 length: 11; J gene: TRBJ2-7; CDR3 DNA: TGCGCCAGCCCAAGAAGGGGGGACCCCACCTTC; CDR3 protein: CASPRRGDPTF
clone size: -; V gene: TRBV28; D gene: -; CDR3 length: 16; J gene: TRBJ1-5; CDR3 DNA: TGTGCCAGCAGTTTAGAGGCCCCGACCCTCAATCAGCCCCAGCATTTT; CDR3 protein: CASSLEAPTLNQPQHF
clone size: -; V gene: TRBV10-1; D gene: -; CDR3 length: 13; J gene: TRBJ2-3; CDR3 DNA: TGCGCCAGCAGTGCCCGACCGGGTTATACGCAGTATTTT; CDR3 protein: CASSARPGYTQYF
clone size: many; V gene: TRBV4-3; D gene: -; CDR3 length: 15; J gene: TRBJ1-4; CDR3 DNA: TGCGCCAGCAGCCAAGGTCAGGATCGTAATGAAAAACTGTTTTTT; CDR3 protein: CASSQGQDRNEKLFF
clone size: many; V gene: TRBV20-1; D gene: TRBD2; CDR3 length: 18; J gene: TRBJ2-1; CDR3 DNA: TGCAGTGCTTGGACTAGCGGGGGGGGATCTACTTCCTACAATGAGCAGTTCTTC; CDR3 protein: CSAWTSGGGSTSYNEQFF
clone size: once; V gene: TRBV5-1; D gene: TRBD2; CDR3 length: 17; J gene: TRBJ2-1; CDR3 DNA: TGCGCCAGCAGCTTACTAGCGGGGGGGCCGTCTAGCTATGAGCAGTTCTTC; CDR3 protein: CASSLLAGGPSSYEQFF
clone size: many; V gene: TRBV5-1; D gene: -; CDR3 length: 14; J gene: TRBJ1-1; CDR3 DNA: TGCGCCAGCAGCTTGGATCCAGCGAACACTGAAGCTTTCTTT; CDR3 protein: CASSLDPANTEAFF
clone size: medium-sized; V gene: TRBV10-3; D gene: -; CDR3 length: 14; J gene: TRBJ1-2; CDR3 DNA: TGTGCCATCAGTAGGGACGTTAGGAACTATGGCTACACCTTC; CDR3 protein: CAISRDVRNYGYTF
clone size: -; V gene: TRBV11-2; D gene: TRBD1; CDR3 length: 12; J gene: TRBJ2-7; CDR3 DNA: TGTGCTACAGGCGACAGGGACTACGAGCAGTACTTC; CDR3 protein: CATGDRDYEQYF
clone size: many; V gene: TRBV5-6; D gene: -; CDR3 length: 14; J gene: TRBJ1-2; CDR3 DNA: TGTGCCAGCAGCTTGGGACCGCACTCCTATGGCTACACCTTC; CDR3 protein: CASSLGPHSYGYTF
clone size: -; V gene: TRBV4-1; D gene: -; CDR3 length: 15; J gene: TRBJ2-5; CDR3 DNA: TGCGCCAGCAGCCAAGATCGCGCGTCTCCCTGGGCCCAGTACTTC; CDR3 protein: CASSQDRASPWAQYF
clone size: many; V gene: TRBV20-1; D gene: TRBD1; CDR3 length: 14; J gene: TRBJ1-1; CDR3 DNA: TGCAGTGCTTATCCAGGGGGCAGGGACACTGAAGCTTTCTTT; CDR3 protein: CSAYPGGRDTEAFF
clone size: many; V gene: TRBV11-2; D gene: TRBD2; CDR3 length: 13; J gene: TRBJ2-3; CDR3 DNA: TGTGCCACCTCAGCGGGGGAACCAGATACGCAGTATTTT; CDR3 protein: CATSAGEPDTQYF
clone size: -; V gene: TRBV3-1; D gene: TRBD1; CDR3 length: 14; J gene: TRBJ1-2; CDR3 DNA: TGTGCCAGCAGCCCGGACAGGGAAACGTATGGCTACACCTTC; CDR3 protein: CASSPDRETYGYTF
clone size: many; V gene: TRBV7-9; D gene: -; CDR3 length: 15; J gene: TRBJ2-3; CDR3 DNA: TGTGCCAGCAGCCCTAAAACTCGACTAGCAGATACGCAGTATTTT; CDR3 protein: CASSPKTRLADTQYF
clone size: -; V gene: TRBV7-8; D gene: -; CDR3 length: 13; J gene: TRBJ2-7; CDR3 DNA: TGTGCCAGCAGCCAAGATTTTACCTACGAGCAGTACTTC; CDR3 protein: CASSQDFTYEQYF
clone size: few; V gene: TRBV2; D gene: -; CDR3 length: 12; J gene: TRBJ2-7; CDR3 DNA: TGTGCCAGCAGTGTCTACCCCCTCGAGCAGTACTTC; CDR3 protein: CASSVYPLEQYF
clone size: -; V gene: TRBV2; D gene: -; CDR3 length: 13; J gene: TRBJ2-5; CDR3 DNA: TGTGCCAGCAGCGCCTTGTTCCAAGAGACCCAGTACTTC; CDR3 protein: CASSALFQETQYF
clone size: few; V gene: TRBV27; D gene: -; CDR3 length: 14; J gene: TRBJ1-4; CDR3 DNA: TGTGCCAGCAGTTTAATCGGGGGTAATGAAAAACTGTTTTTT; CDR3 protein: CASSLIGGNEKLFF
clone size: -; V gene: TRBV19; D gene: -; CDR3 length: 13; J gene: TRBJ2-6; CDR3 DNA: TGTGCCAGTAGTGAGTCTGGGGCCAACGTCCTGACTTTC; CDR3 protein: CASSESGANVLTF
clone size: many; V gene: TRBV18; D gene: -; CDR3 length: 14; J gene: TRBJ2-5; CDR3 DNA: TGTGCCAGCTCAACGGGGGTGTACCAAGAGACCCAGTACTTC; CDR3 protein: CASSTGVYQETQYF
clone size: -; V gene: TRBV6-5; D gene: TRBD2; CDR3 length: 16; J gene: TRBJ2-7; CDR3 DNA: TGTGCCAGCAGTTCGTTAGCGGGGGCCCCCAGGGGCGAGCAGTACTTC; CDR3 protein: CASSSLAGAPRGEQYF
clone size: -; V gene: TRBV9; D gene: -; CDR3 length: 14; J gene: TRBJ2-2; CDR3 DNA: TGTGCCAGCAGCGTCGGGGGAAACACCGGGGAGCTGTTTTTT; CDR3 protein: CASSVGGNTGELFF
clone size: -; V gene: TRBV11-2; D gene: TRBD2; CDR3 length: 17; J gene: TRBJ2-1; CDR3 DNA: TGTGCCAGCAGCCCCCCATTGGCGGGGGGGCGATGCAATGAGCAGTTCTTC; CDR3 protein: CASSPPLAGGRCNEQFF
clone size: -; V gene: TRBV15; D gene: TRBD2; CDR3 length: 14; J gene: TRBJ2-4; CDR3 DNA: TGTGCCACCAGGAGGAGCGGGGGGGAAAACATTCAGTACTTC; CDR3 protein: CATRRSGGENIQYF
clone size: many; V gene: TRBV7-2; D gene: -; CDR3 length: 12; J gene: TRBJ1-1; CDR3 DNA: TGTGCCAGCAGCTTAGTTCACACTGAAGCTTTCTTT; CDR3 protein: CASSLVHTEAFF
clone size: -; V gene: TRBV19; D gene: -; CDR3 length: 15; J gene: TRBJ2-7; CDR3 DNA: TGTGCCAGTAGTATAGATCGCGCGGGGATCTACGAGCAGTACTTC; CDR3 protein: CASSIDRAGIYEQYF
clone size: many; V gene: TRBV4-2; D gene: -; CDR3 length: 16; J gene: TRBJ2-1; CDR3 DNA: TGTGCCAGCAGCCACCATGATTGGCAGGGTGGCAATGAGCAGTTCTTC; CDR3 protein: CASSHHDWQGGNEQFF
clone size: few; V gene: TRBV19; D gene: -; CDR3 length: 12; J gene: TRBJ1-2; CDR3 DNA: TGTGCCAGTACGAAGGGGCTCTATGGCTACACCTTC; CDR3 protein: CASTKGLYGYTF
clone size: few; V gene: TRBV2; D gene: -; CDR3 length: 13; J gene: TRBJ2-7; CDR3 DNA: TGTGCCAGCAGGAAGGGAGAAGCCTACGGGCAGTACTTC; CDR3 protein: CASRKGEAYGQYF
clone size: many; V gene: TRBV4-1; D gene: TRBD2; CDR3 length: 15; J gene: TRBJ2-2; CDR3 DNA: TGCGCCAGCAGCCAAGATCGGGGGGTGGCCGGGGAGCTGTTTTTT; CDR3 protein: CASSQDRGVAGELFF
clone size: -; V gene: TRBV15; D gene: -; CDR3 length: 14; J gene: TRBJ2-7; CDR3 DNA: TGTGCCAGCAGGCCTGGGCCCCTCTCCTACGAGCAGTACTTC; CDR3 protein: CASRPGPLSYEQYF
clone size: -; V gene: TRBV15; D gene: -; CDR3 length: 9; J gene: TRBJ1-2; CDR3 DNA: TGTGCCACCAGCAGAACTAGCTCCTTC; CDR3 protein: CATSRTSSF
clone size: -; V gene: TRBV19; D gene: TRBD1; CDR3 length: 14; J gene: TRBJ1-2; CDR3 DNA: TGTGCCACCGGGACAGAGAGAAGCTTCTATGGCTACACCTTC; CDR3 protein: CATGTERSFYGYTF
clone size: -; V gene: TRBV29-1; D gene: -; CDR3 length: 13; J gene: TRBJ1-2; CDR3 DNA: TGCAGCGTTGAAGAGGCAGGTAGGAGTGGCTACACCTTC; CDR3 protein: CSVEEAGRSGYTF
clone size: -; V gene: TRBV5-5; D gene: -; CDR3 length: 15; J gene: TRBJ2-3; CDR3 DNA: TGTGCCAGCAGCTTGGAATACCGCTACACAGATACGCAGTATTTT; CDR3 protein: CASSLEYRYTDTQYF
clone size: -; V gene: TRBV20-1; D gene: -; CDR3 length: 16; J gene: TRBJ1-1; CDR3 DNA: TGCAGTGCTAGAGATGGGGGGCGGTACATGAACACTGAAGCTTTCTTT; CDR3 protein: CSARDGGRYMNTEAFF
clone size: many; V gene: TRBV9; D gene: -; CDR3 length: 16; J gene: TRBJ2-3; CDR3 DNA: TGTGCCAGCAGCCCCCGAGAGGGGACCTTGCAGGATACGCAGTATTTT; CDR3 protein: CASSPREGTLQDTQYF
clone size: many; V gene: TRBV4-3; D gene: -; CDR3 length: 16; J gene: TRBJ1-2; CDR3 DNA: TGCGCCAGCAGCCGAGCAAGCGGGGGTTTCTTCTATGGCTACACCTTC; CDR3 protein: CASSRASGGFFYGYTF
clone size: many; V gene: TRBV19; D gene: -; CDR3 length: 14; J gene: TRBJ2-6; CDR3 DNA: TGTGCCAGTAGTTATGTCTCTGGGGCCAACGTCCTGACTTTC; CDR3 protein: CASSYVSGANVLTF
clone size: -; V gene: TRBV25-1; D gene: -; CDR3 length: 16; J gene: TRBJ2-6; CDR3 DNA: TGTGCCAGCAGTGAAGACAGGCTCACTGGGGCCAACGTCCTGACTTTC; CDR3 protein: CASSEDRLTGANVLTF
clone size: once; V gene: TRBV10-3; D gene: -; CDR3 length: 11; J gene: TRBJ1-1; CDR3 DNA: TGTGCCATCAGTCCGGGCACTGAAGCTTTCTTT; CDR3 protein: CAISPGTEAFF
clone size: -; V gene: TRBV15; D gene: -; CDR3 length: 14; J gene: TRBJ1-1; CDR3 DNA: TGTCCCACCAGCGGGGGAATTTTGGGCACTGAAGCTTTCTTT; CDR3 protein: CPTSGGILGTEAFF
clone size: -; V gene: TRBV9; D gene: -; CDR3 length: 15; J gene: TRBJ1-3; CDR3 DNA: TGTGCCAGCAGCGTCGGATTGGGGTTGCGAAACACCATATATTTT; CDR3 protein: CASSVGLGLRNTIYF
clone size: -; V gene: TRBV9; D gene: TRBD2; CDR3 length: 15; J gene: TRBJ2-1; CDR3 DNA: TGTGCCAGCAGCGGAATAGCGGGACCTTACAATGAGCAGTTCTTC; CDR3 protein: CASSGIAGPYNEQFF
clone size: many; V gene: TRBV5-1; D gene: -; CDR3 length: 15; J gene: TRBJ2-5; CDR3 DNA: TGCGCCAGCAGCTTGCAGGGCAGGTCGGAGGAGACCCAGTACTTC; CDR3 protein: CASSLQGRSEETQYF
clone size: few; V gene: TRBV9; D gene: -; CDR3 length: 15; J gene: TRBJ2-1; CDR3 DNA: TGTGCCAGCAGCGTAGAGGTCGGCCGCTACAATGAGCAGTTCTTC; CDR3 protein: CASSVEVGRYNEQFF
clone size: few; V gene: TRBV27; D gene: -; CDR3 length: 15; J gene: TRBJ1-4; CDR3 DNA: TGTGCCAGCAGTTTAGGGGGCCGGACTAATGAAAAACTGTTTTTT; CDR3 protein: CASSLGGRTNEKLFF
clone size: -; V gene: TRBV2; D gene: -; CDR3 length: 14; J gene: TRBJ1-5; CDR3 DNA: TGTGCCAGCACTGCGATGAATAGCAATCAGCCCCAGCATTTT; CDR3 protein: CASTAMNSNQPQHF
clone size: many; V gene: TRBV20-1; D gene: TRBD1; CDR3 length: 19; J gene: TRBJ1-5; CDR3 DNA: TGCAGTGCTAGAGATCTCCAGGGGGAAAGCCACGGGGGCAATCAGCCCCAGCATTTT; CDR3 protein: CSARDLQGESHGGNQPQHF
clone size: -; V gene: TRBV2; D gene: -; CDR3 length: 17; J gene: TRBJ2-1; CDR3 DNA: TGTGCCAGCAGTGAAGTCGTCCGGGAGTACTCCTACAATGAGCAGTTCTTC; CDR3 protein: CASSEVVREYSYNEQFF